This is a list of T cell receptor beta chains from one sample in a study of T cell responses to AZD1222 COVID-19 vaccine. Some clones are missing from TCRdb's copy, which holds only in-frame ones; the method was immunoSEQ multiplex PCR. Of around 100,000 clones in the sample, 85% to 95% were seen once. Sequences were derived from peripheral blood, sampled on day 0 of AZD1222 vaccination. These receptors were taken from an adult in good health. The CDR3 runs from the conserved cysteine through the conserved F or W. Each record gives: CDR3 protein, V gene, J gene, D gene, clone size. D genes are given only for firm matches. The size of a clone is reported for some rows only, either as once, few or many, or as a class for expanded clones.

CASSMFQAGELFF	TRBV19	TRBJ2-2	.	.
CASSPRTGSNEQFF	TRBV6-1	TRBJ2-1	.	.
CASSLDSGQGSGNTIYF	TRBV7-2	TRBJ1-3	TRBD1	.
CASSSSTTNEKLFF	TRBV5-5	TRBJ1-4	.	once
CASSRDFSNQPQHF	TRBV9	TRBJ1-5	.	.
CASSHASSGHTDTQYF	TRBV14	TRBJ2-3	TRBD2	.
CASKDGAGGQDTQYF	TRBV2	TRBJ2-3	TRBD2	once
CASTEDRTFTLHF	TRBV6-5	TRBJ1-6	.	.
CASSLESRDEADTQYF	TRBV7-9	TRBJ2-3	.	.
CASRTPSGRHGTEAFF	TRBV6-6	TRBJ1-1	.	.
CASSIRPNTEAFF	TRBV14	TRBJ1-1	.	.
CAGGFGQSLGEQYF	TRBV23-1	TRBJ2-7	.	.
CASSETWGAPLHF	TRBV6-1	TRBJ1-6	.	.
CASSLLQGAPIGELFF	TRBV27	TRBJ2-2	.	.
CASRIAGERGANVLTF	TRBV5-1	TRBJ2-6	TRBD2	.
CASSPLAQNTGELFF	TRBV4-2	TRBJ2-2	.	.
CASSLLGTTDTQYF	TRBV7-3	TRBJ2-3	.	.
CASYRDRPEKLFF	TRBV2	TRBJ1-4	TRBD1	.
CASLPGQQETQYF	TRBV18	TRBJ2-5	.	.
CASSNRMGRGKTAGEPQHF	TRBV7-2	TRBJ1-5	.	.
CASSAGHTSNEKLFF	TRBV5-1	TRBJ1-4	.	.
CASSYKDQPQHF	TRBV6-6	TRBJ1-5	.	few
CASSHPSGSAHEQYF	TRBV6-5	TRBJ2-7	TRBD2	.
CASSTPIRGRTSGSQDNEQFF	TRBV28	TRBJ2-1	TRBD2	.
CASSLDFNPQPQHF	TRBV11-3	TRBJ1-5	.	.
CASKRGVGNQPQHF	TRBV10-2	TRBJ1-5	.	.
CASTPGGVRSKNF	TRBV2	TRBJ1-1	.	once
CASSSRRGEGEKLFF	TRBV5-4	TRBJ1-4	.	.
CASSSEAGGWDEQFF	TRBV7-8	TRBJ2-1	TRBD2	.
CASSRRTPTNEKLFF	TRBV6-5	TRBJ1-4	.	.
CASSSSGTANTEAFF	TRBV6-5	TRBJ1-1	.	.
CASSIEDRGYSGQFF	TRBV19	TRBJ2-1	TRBD1	.
CASSYQGGTGANVLTF	TRBV27	TRBJ2-6	.	.
CASSPGDRDEKLFF	TRBV7-6	TRBJ1-4	TRBD1	.
CASSSQGLDLHF	TRBV28	TRBJ1-6	.	.
CASSDLGLVNTGELFF	TRBV2	TRBJ2-2	TRBD2	.
CASSDPGQGVTEAFF	TRBV7-3	TRBJ1-1	TRBD1	.
CASSPSGAFSEAFF	TRBV7-3	TRBJ1-1	.	.
CASRFEINSPLHF	TRBV19	TRBJ1-6	.	.
CASSLSDRDGGYTF	TRBV28	TRBJ1-2	TRBD1	.
CASSVGTVGYTF	TRBV2	TRBJ1-2	TRBD1	.
CASSQDRGPGQPQHF	TRBV4-1	TRBJ1-5	.	.
CASSTSPLGTEAFF	TRBV19	TRBJ1-1	.	.
CSVLPSDRDYGYTF	TRBV29-1	TRBJ1-2	TRBD1	.
CASSVGLTDTQYF	TRBV9	TRBJ2-3	.	.
CASSLLSGNTIYF	TRBV5-8	TRBJ1-3	.	.
CASSQRPGGNTIYF	TRBV6-5	TRBJ1-3	.	.
CASSLRGPQPQHF	TRBV12-3/TRBV12-4	TRBJ1-5	.	.
CASSLGGLAGYNEQFF	TRBV7-9	TRBJ2-1	TRBD2	.
CATSGDRGRNEKLFF	TRBV15	TRBJ1-4	.	.